This T cell receptor beta chain stems from a study of blood T cell repertoires in COVID-19. Study-wide context: COVID-19 samples, acute and convalescent, were from the United States, Italy and Spain.

Germline V gene data show CDR1 as LGHDT and CDR2 as YNNKEL (reference sequence). The V and J ends lost 1 base and 0 bases respectively, with 10 bases between them. The CDR3 is made up of 16 amino acids. Here immunoSEQ multiplex PCR was the method, and the copy in TCRdb shows in-frame clones only, minus some. The data contain about 34,000 clones, 85% to 90% of them singletons. The chain combines TRBV3-1 (or the pseudogene TRBV3-2) with TRBJ2-1; D is uncertain. The specimen was peripheral blood. The sequence was collected from an older man with active COVID-19. In DNA form, the CDR3 reads TGTGCCAGCAGCCAAGCGAGCGCCCTCTCCTACAATGAGCAGTTCTTC. It specifies CASSQASALSYNEQFF.